This is a list of T cell receptor beta chains from one sample in a study of neoadjuvant anti-PD-1 for oral cavity cancer. Sequencing used immunoSEQ multiplex PCR; TCRdb keeps in-frame clones, though not all of them. This table has approximately 37,000 clones, around 87% appearing once. Sample: PBMCs, taken before nivolumab (anti-PD-1) treatment. Receptors were obtained from a person aged 40 to 85 with oral cavity squamous cell carcinoma. Each CDR3 is given with its conserved first and last residue. D genes are given only for firm matches. Clone size, where shown, is once, few, many, or a class for clones that have expanded.

D,V,size,J,CDR3,DNA
TRBD1,TRBV11-2,.,TRBJ2-7,CASSLAPNTGDEQYF,TGTGCCAGCAGCTTAGCCCCGAATACAGGGGACGAGCAGTACTTC
.,TRBV21-1,.,TRBJ2-7,CASSGTGCLSEQYF,TGTGCCAGCAGTGGGACAGGGTGTCTAAGCGAGCAGTACTTC
TRBD2,TRBV7-8,.,TRBJ2-5,CASSFSGASGETQYF,TGTGCCAGCAGCTTTAGCGGGGCCTCCGGGGAGACCCAGTACTTC
.,TRBV25-1,.,TRBJ1-1,CASKATEAFF,TGTGCCAGCAAAGCCACTGAAGCTTTCTTT
TRBD2,TRBV5-4,.,TRBJ2-2,CASSSKTSGGNTGELFF,TGTGCCAGCAGCTCAAAAACTAGCGGGGGGAACACCGGGGAGCTGTTTTTT
.,TRBV4-3,.,TRBJ2-3,CASSQAVGRGRLSTDTQYF,TGCGCCAGCAGCCAAGCCGTGGGAAGAGGGAGGCTGAGCACAGATACGCAGTATTTT
.,TRBV4-3,.,TRBJ1-1,CASSQDYGRTEAFF,TGCGCCAGCAGCCAAGATTACGGGAGGACTGAAGCTTTCTTT
.,TRBV6-1,once,TRBJ1-5,CASRSTAPNQPQHF,TGTGCCAGCAGGTCCACCGCCCCCAATCAGCCCCAGCATTTT
.,TRBV19,.,TRBJ1-4,CASTPAGETRGEKLFF,TGTGCCAGTACCCCGGCTGGCGAGACACGGGGCGAAAAACTGTTTTTT
.,TRBV6-4,few,TRBJ2-2,CASSRTELNTGELFF,TGTGCCAGCAGTCGGACAGAGCTGAACACCGGGGAGCTGTTTTTT
.,TRBV9,.,TRBJ1-3,CASSVGLENTIYF,TGTGCCAGCAGCGTGGGGCTTGAGAACACCATATATTTT
TRBD2,TRBV11-3,.,TRBJ2-2,CASSTPGTSGEPNTGELFF,TGTGCCAGCAGCACCCCCGGGACTAGCGGGGAGCCGAACACCGGGGAGCTGTTTTTT
TRBD2,TRBV29-1,few,TRBJ2-3,CSVETSGGIISTQYF,TGCAGCGTTGAGACTAGCGGGGGGATTATAAGCACGCAGTATTTT
TRBD2,TRBV5-8,.,TRBJ2-3,CASSLAGRADTQYF,TGTGCCAGCAGCTTGGCTGGGAGGGCAGATACGCAGTATTTT
.,TRBV19,.,TRBJ2-6,CASSKLQGSGANVLTF,TGTGCCAGTAGTAAATTACAGGGTTCTGGGGCCAACGTCCTGACTTTC
TRBD2,TRBV7-2,.,TRBJ2-5,CASSPGLAGYQETQYF,TGTGCCAGCAGCCCCGGACTAGCGGGGTATCAAGAGACCCAGTACTTC
.,TRBV11-3,.,TRBJ2-5,CASSLEGGETQYF,TGTGCCAGCAGCTTAGAGGGGGGAGAGACCCAGTACTTC
.,TRBV18,.,TRBJ2-3,CASSRYGGGTDTQYF,TGTGCCAGCTCGCGTTACGGGGGTGGCACAGATACGCAGTATTTT
.,TRBV13,.,TRBJ1-4,CASSRRGRGEKLFF,TGTGCCAGCAGCAGACGGGGCCGTGGTGAAAAACTGTTTTTT
.,TRBV11-2,.,TRBJ1-4,CASSLRGRNEKLFF,TGTGCCAGCAGCTTACGCGGACGGAATGAAAAACTGTTTTTT
TRBD1,TRBV28,.,TRBJ1-6,CASSYQGADSPLHF,TGTGCCAGCAGTTACCAGGGGGCCGATTCACCCCTCCACTTT
.,TRBV2,once,TRBJ1-6,CASSEGPAYNSPLHF,TGTGCCAGCAGTGAGGGTCCGGCGTATAATTCACCCCTCCACTTT
TRBD2,TRBV7-9,.,TRBJ2-1,CASSPPGGWNEQFF,TGTGCCAGCAGCCCGCCGGGGGGTTGGAATGAGCAGTTCTTC
TRBD2,TRBV30,.,TRBJ2-1,CAWSVLASGAVNEQFF,TGTGCCTGGAGTGTATTGGCTAGCGGGGCGGTCAATGAGCAGTTCTTC
TRBD2,TRBV10-3,.,TRBJ2-1,CAISEGRAGVDNEQFF,TGTGCCATCAGTGAGGGTCGGGCGGGGGTAGACAATGAGCAGTTCTTC
.,TRBV29-1,medium-sized,TRBJ2-2,CTVSRAGTGELFF,TGCACCGTCTCGAGGGCCGGCACCGGGGAGCTGTTTTTT
TRBD2,TRBV7-8,.,TRBJ2-5,CASSLILAGMFQETQYF,TGTGCCAGCAGCTTAATCCTAGCGGGGATGTTCCAAGAGACCCAGTACTTC
.,TRBV27,few,TRBJ2-6,CASSSAGPGANVLTF,TGTGCCAGCAGTTCGGCAGGACCTGGGGCCAACGTCCTGACTTTC
TRBD1,TRBV15,.,TRBJ2-7,CATSRPDRDRSYEQYF,TGTGCCACCAGCCGACCCGACAGGGACCGAAGCTACGAGCAGTACTTC
.,TRBV5-4,.,TRBJ1-6,CASSLGSTHSPLHF,TGTGCCAGCAGCTTGGGGTCGACTCATTCACCCCTCCACTTT
.,TRBV19,once,TRBJ1-1,CASIALGTSRLNTEAFF,TGTGCCAGTATCGCTCTTGGGACCTCCCGACTGAACACTGAAGCTTTCTTT
.,TRBV10-3,.,TRBJ1-5,CATQADVNQPQHF,TGTGCCACCCAGGCGGACGTCAATCAGCCCCAGCATTTT
.,TRBV5-1,.,TRBJ2-2,CASSLEVRGGIGELFF,TGCGCCAGCAGCTTAGAAGTCAGGGGAGGTATCGGGGAGCTGTTTTTT
TRBD1,TRBV14,.,TRBJ1-6,CASSQDWQGTGYNSPLHF,TGTGCCAGCAGCCAAGATTGGCAAGGGACAGGGTATAATTCACCCCTCCACTTT
.,TRBV29-1,.,TRBJ1-5,CSARDPPQPQHF,TGCAGCGCAAGGGACCCTCCTCAGCCCCAGCATTTT
.,TRBV19,.,TRBJ1-2,CASLKVSGYYGYTF,TGTGCCAGTTTGAAGGTGTCAGGATACTATGGCTACACCTTC
.,TRBV27,.,TRBJ1-1,CASSLGTRDAEAFF,TGTGCCAGCAGTCTCGGGACCAGGGACGCTGAAGCTTTCTTT
.,TRBV19,.,TRBJ1-2,CASSIPAGGIYGYTF,TGTGCCAGTAGTATCCCTGCCGGGGGTATCTATGGCTACACCTTC
TRBD1,TRBV6-5,once,TRBJ1-2,CASSETGDRGYTF,TGTGCCAGCAGCGAAACAGGGGATCGCGGCTACACCTTC
.,TRBV9,.,TRBJ2-5,CASSATGRKETQYF,TGTGCCAGCAGCGCAACAGGGCGAAAAGAGACCCAGTACTTC
TRBD1,TRBV6-1,.,TRBJ2-7,CASRTGRIYEQYF,TGTGCCAGTAGGACAGGGAGGATCTACGAGCAGTACTTC